This T cell receptor beta chain is from a study of vaccination effects on CD4 cells after COVID-19. Study background: Subjects were given two BNT162b2 or mRNA-1273 vaccine doses.

Overall study results and limits: The study had few convalescent patients and no early post-infection timepoints.

Turning to this clone: The antigen is unknown.

Sequencing followed a ViraFEST assay step that expanded antigen-specific CD4+ T cells with viral peptide pools. Following 10 days of culture, CD4+ T cells were isolated. Nucleocapsid antibody tests were negative, and the vaccine recipients had no prior SARS-CoV-2 infection. CDR3 size: 16 residues. J lost 3 bases, V lost 7 bases, and 10 bases had no gene match. The germline V gene has CDR1 LNHDA and CDR2 SQIVND (reference sequence). Libraries were prepared by immunoSEQ multiplex PCR; TCRdb keeps only in-frame clonotypes and omits some of them. The sample records 20,000 to 25,000 clones, 73% being singletons.

The clonotype comes from a human donor who received a COVID-19 vaccine. The gene calls are TRBV19 and TRBJ2-1, with 9 bases matching TRBD1. This specimen was CD4+ T cells from PBMCs cultured with HCoV-229E spike peptides, taken before COVID-19 vaccination. CDR3 nucleotide sequence: TGTGCCAGTACTCGCCGGGACAGGGCTCTCTACAATGAGCAGTTCTTC. It translates to CASTRRDRALYNEQFF.